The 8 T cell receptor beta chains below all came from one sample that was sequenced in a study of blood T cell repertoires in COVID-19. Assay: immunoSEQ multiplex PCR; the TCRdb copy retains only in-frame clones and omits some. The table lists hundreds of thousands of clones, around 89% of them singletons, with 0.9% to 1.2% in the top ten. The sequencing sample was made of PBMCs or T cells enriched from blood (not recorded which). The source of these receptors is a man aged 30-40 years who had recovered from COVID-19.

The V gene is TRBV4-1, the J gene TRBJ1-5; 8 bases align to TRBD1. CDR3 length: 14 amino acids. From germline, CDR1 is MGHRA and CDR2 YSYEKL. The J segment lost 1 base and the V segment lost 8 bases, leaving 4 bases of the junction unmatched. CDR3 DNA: TGCGCCAGCCGCGGACAGGGCAGCAATCAGCCCCAGCATTTT. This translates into CASRGQGSNQPQHF.

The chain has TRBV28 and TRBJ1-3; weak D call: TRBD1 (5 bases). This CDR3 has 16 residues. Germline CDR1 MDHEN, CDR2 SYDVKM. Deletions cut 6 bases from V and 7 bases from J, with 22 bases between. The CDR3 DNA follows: TGTGCCAGCAGAAACGCACGACAGAGTCCGGATAACACCATATATTTT. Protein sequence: CASRNARQSPDNTIYF.

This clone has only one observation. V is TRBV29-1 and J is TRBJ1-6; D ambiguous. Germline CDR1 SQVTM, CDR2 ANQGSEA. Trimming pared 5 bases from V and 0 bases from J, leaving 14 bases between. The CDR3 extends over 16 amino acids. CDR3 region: CSVKLTESSYNSPLHF. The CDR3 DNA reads TGCAGCGTTAAGTTAACAGAGAGCTCCTATAATTCACCCCTCCACTTT.

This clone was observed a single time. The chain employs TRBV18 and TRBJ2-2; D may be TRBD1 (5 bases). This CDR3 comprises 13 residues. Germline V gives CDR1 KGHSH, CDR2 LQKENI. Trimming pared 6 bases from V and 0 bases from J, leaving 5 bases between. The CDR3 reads CASSGPNTGELFF. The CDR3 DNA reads TGTGCCAGCTCGGGGCCGAACACCGGGGAGCTGTTTTTT.

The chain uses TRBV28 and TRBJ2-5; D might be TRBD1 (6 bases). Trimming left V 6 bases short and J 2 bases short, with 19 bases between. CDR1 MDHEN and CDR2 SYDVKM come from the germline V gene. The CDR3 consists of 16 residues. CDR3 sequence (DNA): TGTGCCAGCAGCTCGACCTTTACAGGGTTTCAAGAGACCCAGTACTTC. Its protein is CASSSTFTGFQETQYF.

The CDR3 here is CASSKQGTERGDGHF. CDR3 bases: TGTGCCAGCAGCAAACAAGGGACAGAGAGGGGGGATGGGCATTTT. The chain employs TRBV21-1 and TRBJ1-5; TRBD1 reflects the table's D call only, with no check against the DNA. TRBV21-1 represents a pseudogene. There are 15 residues in the CDR3.

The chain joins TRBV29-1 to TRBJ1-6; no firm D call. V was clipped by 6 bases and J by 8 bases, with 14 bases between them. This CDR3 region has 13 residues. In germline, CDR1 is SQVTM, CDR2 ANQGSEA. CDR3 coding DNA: TGCAGCGTCCAACAGAGTTTAGATTCACCCCTCCACTTT. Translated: CSVQQSLDSPLHF.

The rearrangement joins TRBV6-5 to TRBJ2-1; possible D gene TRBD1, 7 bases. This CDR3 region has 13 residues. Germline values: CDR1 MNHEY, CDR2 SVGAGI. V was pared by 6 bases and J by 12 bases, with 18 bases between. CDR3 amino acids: CASRLGRQGGQFF. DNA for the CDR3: TGTGCCAGCAGATTGGGGCGACAGGGAGGGCAGTTCTTC.